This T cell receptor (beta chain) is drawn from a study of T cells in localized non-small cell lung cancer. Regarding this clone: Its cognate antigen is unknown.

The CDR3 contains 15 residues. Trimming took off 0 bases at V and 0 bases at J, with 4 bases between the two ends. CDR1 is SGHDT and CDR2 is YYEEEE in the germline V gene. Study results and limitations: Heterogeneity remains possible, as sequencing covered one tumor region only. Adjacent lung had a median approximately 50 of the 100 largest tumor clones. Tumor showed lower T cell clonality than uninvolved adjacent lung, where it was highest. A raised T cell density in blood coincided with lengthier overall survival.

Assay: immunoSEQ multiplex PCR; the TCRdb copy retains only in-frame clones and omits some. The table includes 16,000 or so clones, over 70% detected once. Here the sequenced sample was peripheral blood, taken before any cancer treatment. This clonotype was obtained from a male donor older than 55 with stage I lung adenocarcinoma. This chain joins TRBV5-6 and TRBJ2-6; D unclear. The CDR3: CASSLGGSGANVLTF. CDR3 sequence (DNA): TGTGCCAGCAGCTTGGGCGGCTCTGGGGCCAACGTCCTGACTTTC.